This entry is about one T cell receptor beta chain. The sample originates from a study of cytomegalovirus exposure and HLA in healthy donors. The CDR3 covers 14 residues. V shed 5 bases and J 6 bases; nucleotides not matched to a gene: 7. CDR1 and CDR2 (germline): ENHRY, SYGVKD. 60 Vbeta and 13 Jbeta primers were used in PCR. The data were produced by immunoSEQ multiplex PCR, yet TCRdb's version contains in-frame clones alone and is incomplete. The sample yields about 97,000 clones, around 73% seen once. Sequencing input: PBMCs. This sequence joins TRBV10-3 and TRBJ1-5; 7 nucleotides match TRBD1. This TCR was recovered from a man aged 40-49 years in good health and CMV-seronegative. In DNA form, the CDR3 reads TGTGCCATCAGTCCCGGACAGGCTGGTCAGCCCCAGCATTTT. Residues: CAISPGQAGQPQHF.